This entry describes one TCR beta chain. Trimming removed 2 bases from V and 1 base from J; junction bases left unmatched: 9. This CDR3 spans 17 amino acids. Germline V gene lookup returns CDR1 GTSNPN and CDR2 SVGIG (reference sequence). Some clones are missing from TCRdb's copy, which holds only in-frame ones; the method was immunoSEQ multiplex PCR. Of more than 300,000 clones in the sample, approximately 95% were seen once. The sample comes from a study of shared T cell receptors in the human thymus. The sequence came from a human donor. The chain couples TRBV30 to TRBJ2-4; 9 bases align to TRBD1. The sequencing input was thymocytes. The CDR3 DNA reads TGTGCCTGGAGTTTGAGGGACAGGGTGCGGGCCAAAAACATTCAGTACTTC. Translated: CAWSLRDRVRAKNIQYF.